This T cell receptor (beta chain) was sequenced in a study of control samples from healthy donors and cancer patients. Measured with immunoSEQ multiplex PCR; TCRdb has only the in-frame clones, and not every one. This table has some 190,000 clones, approximately 91% appearing once. The V end lost 4 bases, the J end lost 7 bases, and 12 bases lay between the germline ends. The CDR3 runs to 12 residues. In germline, CDR1 is SGHKS, CDR2 YYEKEE (reference sequence). The sequence was obtained from a man under 40 in good health. Sequenced: blood. This chain connects TRBV5-5 to TRBJ2-7; D assignment may be TRBD1 or TRBD2 (5 bases each). Here the CDR3 DNA reads TGTGCCAGCAGCCTCGGGGCAGCTGAGCAGTACTTC. This gives the protein CASSLGAAEQYF.